What follows are 13 T cell receptor beta chains derived from one specimen sequenced in a study of tumor and adjacent non-tumor tissue in lung cancer. The library came from three nested PCR rounds adapted from ARM-PCR protocols. One entry per CDR3 protein, called by TCRdb with MiXCR from the multiplex PCR reads. The sample consists of just over 200,000 distinct CDR3 sequences, 71% of them appearing once. No cell sorting was done before RNA was extracted from the tissue. The sequenced material came from lung tumor tissue. The receptors derive from a man between 60 and 70 years old with non-small cell lung cancer.

Only one count was recorded for this clonotype. One end of the junction does not line up with germline, which may come from a read error. The chain couples TRBV20-1 to TRBJ2-5; D is possibly TRBD2 (7 bases). The CDR3 length is 12 residues. Looked up from germline, CDR1 is DFQATT and CDR2 is SNEGSKA (reference sequence). The DNA for the CDR3 is TGCAGTACTTGGGGGGGGGCAGAGACCCAGCACTTC. It encodes CSTWGGAETQHF.

This clonotype was seen at least ten times. The J gene is TRBJ2-1, the V gene TRBV7-8; 7 bases line up with TRBD2. The junction had 2 bases not matched to a gene; V was cut back by 3 bases and J by 6 bases. The germline CDR1 and CDR2 sequences are SGHVS and FQNEAQ. The CDR3 consists of 13 residues. The CDR3 nucleotides are TGTGCCAGCAGCTTCGGACTAGTCAATGAGCAGTTCTTC. It yields the protein CASSFGLVNEQFF.

Regarding this clonotype: The junction and the germline gene differ at one end; a read error may be behind it. This rearrangement joins TRBV11-1 to TRBJ2-3; D perhaps matches TRBD2 (5 bases). CDR3 length: 14 amino acids. Germline CDR1 and CDR2: SGHAT and FQDESV (reference sequence). CDR3 DNA: TGTGCCAGTAGCGACCGCGGAGTCACAGAAACGCGGTATTTT. Protein sequence: CASSDRGVTETRYF.

The table lists this clonotype with a count of one. The junction shows a germline mismatch at one end, possibly a read error. The chain recombines TRBV20-1 with TRBJ2-1; TRBD2 aligns across 11 bases. Germline loops: CDR1 DFQATT, CDR2 SNEGSKA (reference sequence). CDR3 length equals 15 residues. The chain's CDR3 is CSALSSGRAYNEQFF. The CDR3 bases are TGTAGTGCTTTAAGTAGCGGGAGGGCGTACAATGAGCAGTTCTTC.

The V and J genes are TRBV20-1 and TRBJ2-5; unclear D gene. Germline lookup yields CDR1 DFQATT and CDR2 SNEGSKA (reference sequence). V gave up 0 bases and J gave up 4 bases, with 15 bases separating them. The CDR3 covers 15 residues. CDR3 sequence: CSARDSWSRLETQYF. In DNA form, the CDR3 reads TGCAGTGCTAGAGATTCCTGGTCAAGGCTAGAGACCCAGTACTTC.

A remark on this clonotype: This CDR3 fails to terminate in the conserved phenylalanine or tryptophan, so it likely reflects a read error. V is TRBV11-3 and J is TRBJ2-2; no clear D. The CDR3 has 13 amino acids. Trimming pared 9 bases from V and 0 bases from J, leaving 8 bases between. Germline values: CDR1 SGHNT, CDR2 YENEEA. CDR3 sequence reads: CASSLANTGELFL. CDR3 nucleotide sequence: TGTGCCAGTAGCCTGGCGAACACCGGGGAGCTGTTTCTT.

On this clonotype itself: Just one base apart from a much larger clone, this may be a read error. This rearrangement joins TRBV29-1 to TRBJ2-3; D remains ambiguous. Germline assignment: CDR1 SQVTM and CDR2 ANQGSEA. The V and J ends lost 7 bases and 2 bases respectively, with 13 bases between them. The CDR3 sequence is 13 residues long. The chain's CDR3 is CSGVGPHTDTQYF. CDR3 nucleotides: TGCAGCGGCGTGGGCCCCCACACAGATACGCAGTATTTT.

Many counts were recorded for this clonotype. This rearrangement joins TRBV6-2 or TRBV6-3 to TRBJ2-5, with unresolved D. The CDR3 spans 14 residues. Looked up from germline, CDR1 is MNHEY and CDR2 is SVGEGT. V lost 0 bases to trimming and J lost 6 bases, with 11 bases between them. The CDR3 sequence is CASSYSLDGKTQYF. CDR3 nucleotides: TGTGCCAGCAGTTACTCGCTTGACGGAAAGACCCAGTACTTC.

About this clonotype itself: The CDR3 does not end in the conserved phenylalanine or tryptophan, so this is likely a read error. The chain couples TRBV28 to TRBJ2-3; TRBD2 is a possible D gene (6 bases). Trimming removed 2 bases at V and 2 bases at J, with 11 bases between. Germline V gene data show CDR1 as MDHEN and CDR2 as SYDVKM. This CDR3 contains 15 residues. The CDR3: CASSLGGLFTDTQYS. The CDR3 DNA follows: TGTGCCAGCAGTTTAGGGGGACTCTTCACAGATACGCAGTATTCT.

This clonotype was observed a few times. V usage is TRBV11-2 and J usage is TRBJ2-3; 8 nucleotides line up with TRBD2. V lost 5 bases to trimming and J lost 4 bases; unmatched junction nucleotides: 5. This CDR3 region has 14 residues. Germline values: CDR1 SGHAT, CDR2 FQNNGV. CDR3 amino acids: CASSLTSGADTQYF. The CDR3 DNA reads as TGTGCCAGCAGCCTTACTAGCGGCGCAGATACGCAGTATTTT.

Turning to this clonotype: The junction shows a germline mismatch at one end, possibly a read error. The CDR3 coding sequence is TGCAGTGCCGACCATACAGGGGCAAGATTGTTGGACACTCAAGCTTTCTTT. It is translated as CSADHTGARLLDTQAFF. The chain is built from TRBV20-1 and TRBJ1-1, with 7 bases identical to TRBD1. The CDR3 length is 17 residues. Germline V gives CDR1 DFQATT, CDR2 SNEGSKA (reference sequence).

Notes on this clonotype: At one end, the junction sequence differs from germline, possibly due to a read error. V and J are TRBV5-1 and TRBJ1-4; TRBD1 might be the D (5 bases). This CDR3 spans 15 amino acids. The germline V gene has CDR1 SGHRS and CDR2 YFSETQ. CDR3 sequence: CASSMSTAPNEKLLF. DNA of the CDR3: TGCGCCAGCAGCATGTCGACAGCTCCTAATGAAAAACTGTTATTT.

This clonotype was observed at least ten times. The chain links TRBV6-1 to TRBJ1-5, with D possibly matching TRBD1 (5 bases). CDR1 is MNHNS, CDR2 SASEGT, per germline. Trimming cost V 2 bases and J 6 bases, with 11 bases left between them. This CDR3 is built from 14 residues. Here the CDR3 DNA reads TGTGCCAGCAGTGAAAGGGCAGGGAGTCAGCCCCAGCATTTT. Its translation is CASSERAGSQPQHF.